This TCR beta chain was sequenced in a study of CD8 T cells in ankylosing spondylitis. Whole-study results and caveats: With a CD8+ phenotype, disease-linked clones were relatively rare in peripheral blood. Reports say disease-linked clones showed up significantly more in matched ankylosing spondylitis synovial fluid. Typical of ankylosing spondylitis blood, it appeared, was a TCR beta motif of under 10 highly homologous variants.

Researchers built TCR beta libraries using quantitative 5'-RACE with molecular barcodes. One entry per CDR3 protein, called by TCRdb with MiXCR from the 5' RACE reads. The repertoire holds 200,000 to 250,000 distinct CDR3 sequences, around a quarter seen once, with 6.6% in the top ten. Turning to this clonotype: As yet, its antigen is unknown.

The ends were cut back, 7 bases at V and 4 bases at J, with 14 bases in the middle. The CDR3 covers 13 residues. The V gene's germline CDR1 is DFQATT and CDR2 SNEGSKA (reference sequence). The sequence was obtained from a male donor with ankylosing spondylitis or in good health (not recorded which). Sequenced sample: blood, either unsorted or a sorted T cell fraction (not recorded which). The J gene is TRBJ2-1, the V gene TRBV20-1, with D possibly called TRBD1 or TRBD2 (5 bases each). The CDR3 DNA reads TGCAGTGTCCCCCGGGGCCTTTACAATGAGCAGTTCTTC. This codes for CSVPRGLYNEQFF.